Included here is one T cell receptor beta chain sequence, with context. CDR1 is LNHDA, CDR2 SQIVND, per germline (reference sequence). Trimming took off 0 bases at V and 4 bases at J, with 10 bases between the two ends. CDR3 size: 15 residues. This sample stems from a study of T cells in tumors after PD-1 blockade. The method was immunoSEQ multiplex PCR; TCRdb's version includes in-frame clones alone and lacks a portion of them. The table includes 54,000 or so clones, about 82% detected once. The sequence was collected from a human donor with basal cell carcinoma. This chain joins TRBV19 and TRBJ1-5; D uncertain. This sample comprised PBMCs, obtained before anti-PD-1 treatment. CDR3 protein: CASSIDGRGNQPQHF. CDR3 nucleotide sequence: TGTGCCAGTAGTATAGATGGACGAGGAAATCAGCCCCAGCATTTT.